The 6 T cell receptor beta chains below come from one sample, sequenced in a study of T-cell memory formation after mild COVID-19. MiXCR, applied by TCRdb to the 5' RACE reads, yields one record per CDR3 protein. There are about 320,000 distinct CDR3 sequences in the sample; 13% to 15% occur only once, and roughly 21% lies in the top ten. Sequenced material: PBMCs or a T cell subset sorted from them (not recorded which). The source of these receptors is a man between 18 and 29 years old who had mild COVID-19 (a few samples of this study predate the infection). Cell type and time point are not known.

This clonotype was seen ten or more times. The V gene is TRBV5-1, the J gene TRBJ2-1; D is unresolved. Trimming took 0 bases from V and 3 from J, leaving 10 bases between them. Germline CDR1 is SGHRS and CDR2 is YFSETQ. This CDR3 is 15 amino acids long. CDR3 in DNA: TGCGCCAGCAGCTTGGTAAAGAACGACTACAATGAGCAGTTCTTC. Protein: CASSLVKNDYNEQFF.

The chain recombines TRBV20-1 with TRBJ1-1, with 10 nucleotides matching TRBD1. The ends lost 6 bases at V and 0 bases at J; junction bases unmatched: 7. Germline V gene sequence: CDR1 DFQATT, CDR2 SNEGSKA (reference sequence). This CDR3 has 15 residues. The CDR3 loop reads CSAQGQGWMNTEAFF. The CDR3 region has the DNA TGCAGTGCCCAGGGACAGGGGTGGATGAACACTGAAGCTTTCTTT.

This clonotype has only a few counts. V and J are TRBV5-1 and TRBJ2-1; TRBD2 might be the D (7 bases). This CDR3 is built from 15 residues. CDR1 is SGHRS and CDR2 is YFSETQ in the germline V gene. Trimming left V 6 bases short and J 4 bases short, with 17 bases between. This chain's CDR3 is CASILGGAGYNEQFF. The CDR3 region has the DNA TGCGCCAGCATTCTGGGGGGGGCCGGTTACAATGAGCAGTTCTTC.

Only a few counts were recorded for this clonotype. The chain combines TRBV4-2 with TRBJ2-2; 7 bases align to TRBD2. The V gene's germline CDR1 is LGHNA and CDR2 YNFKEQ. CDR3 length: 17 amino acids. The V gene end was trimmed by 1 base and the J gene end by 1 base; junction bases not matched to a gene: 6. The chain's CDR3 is CASSQGEVAGNTGELFF. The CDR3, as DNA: TGTGCCAGCAGCCAAGGGGAGGTAGCGGGGAACACCGGGGAGCTGTTTTTT.

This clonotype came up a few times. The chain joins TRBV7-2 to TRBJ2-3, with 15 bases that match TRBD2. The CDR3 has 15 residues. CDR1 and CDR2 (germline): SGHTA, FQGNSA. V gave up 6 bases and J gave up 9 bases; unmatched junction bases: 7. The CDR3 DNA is TGTGCCAGCAGACCCGGGACTAGCGGGGGGCCGACGCAGTATTTT. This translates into CASRPGTSGGPTQYF.

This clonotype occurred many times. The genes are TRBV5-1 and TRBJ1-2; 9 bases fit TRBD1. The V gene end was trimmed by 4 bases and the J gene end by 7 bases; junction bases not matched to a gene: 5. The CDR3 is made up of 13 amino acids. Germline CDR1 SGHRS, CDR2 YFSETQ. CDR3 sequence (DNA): TGCGCCAGCAGCGAGGGACAGGGCGGTGGCTACACCTTC. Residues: CASSEGQGGGYTF. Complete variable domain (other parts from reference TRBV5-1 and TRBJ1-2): KAGVTQTPRYLIKTRGQQVTLSCSPISGHRSVSWYQQTPGQGLQFLFEYFSETQRNKGNFPGRFSGRQFSNSRSEMNVSTLELGDSALYLCASSEGQGGGYTFGSGTRLTVV.